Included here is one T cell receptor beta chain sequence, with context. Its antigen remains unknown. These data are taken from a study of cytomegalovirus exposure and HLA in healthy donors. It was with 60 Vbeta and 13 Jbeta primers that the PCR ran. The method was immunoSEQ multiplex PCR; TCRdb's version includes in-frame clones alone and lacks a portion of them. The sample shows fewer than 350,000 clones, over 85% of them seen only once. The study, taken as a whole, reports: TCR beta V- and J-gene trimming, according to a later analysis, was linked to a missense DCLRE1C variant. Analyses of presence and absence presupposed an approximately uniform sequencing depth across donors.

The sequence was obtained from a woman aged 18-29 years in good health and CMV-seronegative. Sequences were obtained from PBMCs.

CDR3: CASTETRVRYEQYF. CDR3 nucleotide sequence: TGTGCCAGCACCGAGACCCGGGTGAGGTACGAGCAGTACTTC. The chain carries TRBV2 and TRBJ2-7; no definite D call. The CDR3 runs 14 residues. The germline V gene has CDR1 SNHLY and CDR2 FYNNEI. Between the trimmed V and J ends, which lost 7 bases and 4 bases, there was a span of 17 bases.